Listed below are T cell receptor beta chains from one sample, sequenced in a study of OX40 agonist ivuxolimab in advanced cancers. Profiled with immunoSEQ multiplex PCR; TCRdb holds only in-frame clones, not every one. This table has 25,000 to 40,000 clones, 65% to 85% appearing once. The sample consisted of CD4+ or CD8+ T cells sorted from blood, taken in a trial of the OX40 agonist ivuxolimab. These receptors all stem from an adult with an advanced solid tumor such as melanoma, head and neck, liver or kidney cancer. The CDR3 runs from the conserved cysteine through the conserved F or W. The D gene is left open where the match is weak. Clone size is not always given. Where it is, it says once, few, many or a class for expanded clones.

size	D	V	J	CDR3	DNA
NA	TRBD2	TRBV30	TRBJ2-7	CAWRSGVGFWSYEQYF	TGTGCCTGGAGGAGCGGGGTAGGGTTCTGGTCCTACGAGCAGTACTTC
NA	NA	TRBV7-2	TRBJ2-7	CASSLSSAHEQYF	TGTGCCAGCAGCTTATCTAGCGCGCACGAGCAGTACTTC
NA	NA	TRBV6-1	TRBJ2-3	CASSEAPGELTDTQYF	TGTGCCAGCAGTGAAGCGCCGGGGGAGCTCACAGATACGCAGTATTTT
NA	TRBD1	TRBV27	TRBJ1-1	CASSQGDTEAFF	TGTGCCAGCAGTCAGGGGGACACTGAAGCTTTCTTT
NA	NA	TRBV11-2	TRBJ2-2	CASRRTGELFF	TGTGCCAGCAGACGCACCGGGGAGCTGTTTTTT
NA	NA	TRBV9	TRBJ1-5	CASSVAGSGQPQHF	TGTGCCAGCAGCGTAGCTGGGAGTGGGCAGCCCCAGCATTTT
once	NA	TRBV18	TRBJ1-5	CASSPDVGSNQPQHF	TGTGCCAGCTCACCGGACGTCGGGAGCAATCAGCCCCAGCATTTT
NA	NA	TRBV4-3	TRBJ1-2	CASSQDPVTNYGYTF	TGCGCCAGCAGCCAAGATCCAGTCACTAACTATGGCTACACCTTC
NA	NA	TRBV6-5	TRBJ1-5	CASSYSEGSNQPQHF	TGTGCCAGCAGTTACTCCGAAGGCTCCAATCAGCCCCAGCATTTT
NA	NA	TRBV5-4	TRBJ2-7	CASSFGTGPYEQYF	TGTGCCAGCAGCTTCGGGACGGGACCCTACGAGCAGTACTTC
NA	NA	TRBV21-1	TRBJ1-1	CASSRQGADTEAFF	TGTGCCAGCAGCAGACAGGGGGCGGACACTGAAGCTTTCTTT
NA	NA	TRBV4-2	TRBJ1-1	CASSQELGSGTEAFF	TGTGCCAGCAGCCAAGAGCTGGGGTCGGGAACTGAAGCTTTCTTT
NA	NA	TRBV27	TRBJ1-1	CASSLGRDTEAFF	TGTGCCAGCAGTTTGGGCAGGGACACTGAAGCTTTCTTT
once	NA	TRBV18	TRBJ2-1	CASSPPGADEQFF	TGTGCCAGCTCACCACCGGGGGCCGATGAGCAGTTCTTC
NA	TRBD1	TRBV9	TRBJ1-1	CATGQGAATEAFF	TGTGCCACCGGACAGGGGGCGGCCACTGAAGCTTTCTTT
NA	NA	TRBV10-3	TRBJ2-7	CAISEDDSSYEQYF	TGTGCCATCAGTGAGGACGACAGTTCCTACGAGCAGTACTTC
NA	NA	TRBV5-6	TRBJ1-2	CASSLSGDGYTF	TGTGCCAGCAGCTTGTCAGGGGACGGCTACACCTTC
NA	NA	TRBV7-9	TRBJ1-5	CARSLAVRDEKGNQPQHF	TGTGCCAGAAGCTTAGCGGTAAGGGATGAGAAGGGCAATCAGCCCCAGCATTTT
once	NA	TRBV7-9	TRBJ2-5	CASSIAATTNQETQYF	TGTGCCAGCAGCATTGCGGCTACAACAAACCAAGAGACCCAGTACTTC
NA	TRBD2	TRBV6-1	TRBJ2-7	CASSEEGTRIEQYF	TGTGCCAGCAGTGAAGAGGGGACTAGAATCGAGCAGTACTTC
NA	NA	TRBV7-6	TRBJ1-1	CASSPGLGRDTEAFF	TGTGCCAGCAGTCCCGGTTTGGGTCGGGACACTGAAGCTTTCTTT
NA	NA	TRBV9	TRBJ2-3	CASSEGASATDTQYF	TGTGCCAGCAGCGAGGGGGCTAGCGCCACAGATACGCAGTATTTT
NA	NA	TRBV4-1	TRBJ2-2	CASSQDGVADGELFF	TGCGCCAGCAGCCAAGATGGAGTGGCAGATGGGGAGCTGTTTTTT
NA	NA	TRBV4-2	TRBJ1-2	CASSQGASGNYGYTF	TGTGCCAGCAGCCAAGGAGCGTCAGGGAACTATGGCTACACCTTC
NA	TRBD2	TRBV6-6	TRBJ2-7	CASTEPGLASEQYF	TGTGCCAGCACCGAGCCGGGACTAGCGTCCGAGCAGTACTTC
NA	NA	TRBV28	TRBJ2-2	CASSLWTSTTGELFF	TGTGCCAGCAGTTTATGGACATCTACTACCGGGGAGCTGTTTTTT
NA	NA	TRBV27	TRBJ1-6	CASKGSYNSPLHF	TGTGCCAGTAAAGGCTCCTATAATTCACCCCTCCACTTT
few	NA	TRBV4-2	TRBJ2-2	CASSQTTENTGELFF	TGTGCCAGCAGCCAAACCACGGAGAACACCGGGGAGCTGTTTTTT
NA	TRBD1	TRBV6-4	TRBJ2-7	CASSDWGTGKFYEQYF	TGTGCCAGCAGTGACTGGGGGACAGGAAAGTTTTACGAGCAGTACTTC